This TCR beta chain was identified during a study of CD4 T cells in relation to SARS-CoV-2 and coronaviruses. Unexposed donor CD4+ T cells date from about 2010-2018, before the COVID-19 pandemic. The cells were cultured for about ten days before CD4+ T cells were isolated. Testing used SARS-CoV-2 S/N and four cold-coronavirus spikes on unexposed-donor CD4+ T cells, cells permitting. Measured with immunoSEQ multiplex PCR; TCRdb has only the in-frame clones, and not every one. The sample holds more than 9,000 clones, more than 65% seen once. Comments on this clone: Its antigen is currently unknown.

Germline CDR1 LNHDA, CDR2 SQIVND (reference sequence). This CDR3 region has 16 residues. The V end lost 1 base, the J end lost 5 bases, and 16 bases lay between the germline ends. The rearrangement joins TRBV19 to TRBJ2-3; D perhaps matches TRBD2 (6 bases). Sequencing input: CD4+ T cells from PBMCs, cultured in vitro. The receptor comes from a human donor in good health. CDR3: CASSIGGTGVGDTQYF. DNA of the CDR3: TGTGCCAGTAGTATAGGGGGGACGGGGGTCGGAGATACGCAGTATTTT.